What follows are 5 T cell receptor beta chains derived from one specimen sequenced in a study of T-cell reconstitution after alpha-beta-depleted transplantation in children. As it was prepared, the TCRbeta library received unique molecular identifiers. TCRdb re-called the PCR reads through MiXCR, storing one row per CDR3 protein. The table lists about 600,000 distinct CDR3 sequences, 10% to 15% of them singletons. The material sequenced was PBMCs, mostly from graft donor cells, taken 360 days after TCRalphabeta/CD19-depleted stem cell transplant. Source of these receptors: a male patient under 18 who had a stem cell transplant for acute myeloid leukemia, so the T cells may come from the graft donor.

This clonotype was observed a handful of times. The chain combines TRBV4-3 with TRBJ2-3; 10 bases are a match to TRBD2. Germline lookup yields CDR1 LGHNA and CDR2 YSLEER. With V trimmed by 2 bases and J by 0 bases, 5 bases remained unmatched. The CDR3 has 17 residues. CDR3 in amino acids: CASSQKGTSDSTDTQYF. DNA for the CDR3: TGCGCCAGCAGCCAAAAAGGGACTAGCGACAGCACAGATACGCAGTATTTT.

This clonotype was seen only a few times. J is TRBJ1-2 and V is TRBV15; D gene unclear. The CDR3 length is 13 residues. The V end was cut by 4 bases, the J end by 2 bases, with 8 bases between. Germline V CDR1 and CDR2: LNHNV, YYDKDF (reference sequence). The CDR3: CATSTGSNYGYTF. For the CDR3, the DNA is TGTGCCACCAGCACGGGCAGCAACTATGGCTACACCTTC.

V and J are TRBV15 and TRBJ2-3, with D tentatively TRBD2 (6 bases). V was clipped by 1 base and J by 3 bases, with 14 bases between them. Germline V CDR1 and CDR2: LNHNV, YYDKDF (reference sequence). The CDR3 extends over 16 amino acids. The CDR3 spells CATSRGLAGGTDTQYF. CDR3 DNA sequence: TGTGCCACCAGCAGAGGCCTAGCTGGGGGGACAGATACGCAGTATTTT.

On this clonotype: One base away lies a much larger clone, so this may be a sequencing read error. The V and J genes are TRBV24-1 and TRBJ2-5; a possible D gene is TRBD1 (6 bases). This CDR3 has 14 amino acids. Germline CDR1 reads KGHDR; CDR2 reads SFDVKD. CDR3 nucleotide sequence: TGTGTCACCAGTGAGGACAGCGGTCAAGAGACCCAGTACTTC. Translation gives CVTSEDSGQETQYF.

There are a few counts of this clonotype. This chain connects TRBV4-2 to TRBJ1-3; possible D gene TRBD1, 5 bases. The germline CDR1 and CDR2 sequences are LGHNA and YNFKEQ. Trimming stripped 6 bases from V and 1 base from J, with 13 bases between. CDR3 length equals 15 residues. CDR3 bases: TGTGCCAGCAGTCCGATCAGGGAGTCTGGAAACACCATATATTTT. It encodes CASSPIRESGNTIYF.